This TCR beta chain was sequenced in a study of shared clonotypes between healthy human individuals. As for the study in general: Researchers drew samples from a couple of women and three men aged 18 to 49. Researchers assigned three CD4 naive, three CD4 memory, two CD8 naive and one CD8 memory plate to each donor.

CDR1 MGHRA and CDR2 YSYEKL come from the germline V gene. The CDR3 sequence is 14 residues long. V was shortened by 1 base and J by 9 bases, with 13 bases between the two germline ends. Points on this clone: Its antigen remains unknown.

Whole-study results and caveats: Non-shared clonotypes showed lower generation probabilities than clonotypes common to all four donors.

The repertoire was sequenced with immunoSEQ multiplex PCR; TCRdb's copy has only in-frame clones and lacks some. This repertoire shows 700,000 to 950,000 clones, about 96% found once; its top ten account for under 0.25%. Only CD45RO-negative cells positively selected for CCR7 counted as naive CD8 cells, so terminally differentiated effector memory CD45RA+ cells were excluded. Donors had no recently reported acute infections or vaccinations and were HIV-negative. Sequenced material: naive CD8+ T cells sorted from blood. This clonotype originated in a man younger than 40 in good health. The chain is built from TRBV4-1 and TRBJ1-5, with D unresolved. This CDR3 reads CASSQGLHVGPQHF. The CDR3, as DNA: TGCGCCAGCAGCCAAGGGCTCCACGTTGGGCCCCAGCATTTT.